A single sample is the source of the 32 T cell receptor beta chains below, sequenced in a study of cytomegalovirus exposure and HLA in healthy donors. PCR amplification relied on 60 Vbeta primers (plus 13 Jbeta primers). Clones were sequenced by immunoSEQ multiplex PCR, and TCRdb holds only the in-frame ones, with some missing. Here the sample spans about 90,000 clones, more than 65% being singletons. Material for sequencing was PBMCs. The receptors here all came from a young woman in good health and CMV-seropositive.

The CDR3 DNA sequence: TGTGCCAGCAGCTTAGAAGCCTGGGGGCAGGGAGGGAAGACTGAAGCTTTCTTT. It encodes CASSLEAWGQGGKTEAFF. The chain uses TRBV7-9 and TRBJ1-1, with D possibly being TRBD1 (6 bases). Trimming shortened V by 1 base and J by 5 bases, and 23 bases separated the two germline ends. Germline CDR1 SEHNR, CDR2 FQNEAQ (reference sequence). The CDR3 loop spans 18 amino acids.

Notes on this clone: The same CDR3 also results from other DNA sequences found in this sample. The chain employs TRBV4-1 and TRBJ2-3; D possibly corresponds to TRBD1 (6 bases). With 2 bases removed from V and 3 bases from J, the gap between germline ends came to 6 bases. The CDR3 spans 13 residues. Germline lookup yields CDR1 MGHRA and CDR2 YSYEKL. CDR3 sequence (DNA): TGCGCCAGCAGCCAACAGGGGACAGATACGCAGTATTTT. This gives the protein CASSQQGTDTQYF.

The V and J genes are TRBV4-2 and TRBJ2-1, with 9 bases lining up with TRBD2. CDR3 size: 17 residues. The trim removed 3 bases at V and 8 bases at J, leaving 14 bases unmatched. Per germline, CDR1 LGHNA and CDR2 YNFKEQ. The CDR3 sequence is CASSHPTSGPRGYEQFF. CDR3 DNA sequence: TGTGCCAGCAGCCATCCGACTAGCGGACCCCGAGGGTATGAGCAGTTCTTC.

The V call is TRBV27, the J call TRBJ2-7, with unresolved D. This CDR3 is built from 12 residues. The germline CDR1 and CDR2 sequences are MNHEY and SMNVEV (reference sequence). Trimming took 5 bases from V and 7 from J, leaving 12 bases between them. For the CDR3, the DNA is TGTGCCAGCAGTCCCCTAGTTGGAGAGCAGTACTTC. This encodes CASSPLVGEQYF.

This clone was counted only a few times. The chain combines TRBV9 with TRBJ2-1; maybe TRBD1 (6 bases). This CDR3 has 17 residues. The germline gives CDR1 SGDLS, CDR2 YYNGEE. The V gene lost 3 bases and the J gene lost 1 base, with 17 bases spanning the gap. CDR3 sequence reads: CASSGQAGAGSYNEQFF. The DNA for the CDR3 is TGTGCCAGCAGCGGGCAGGCAGGGGCGGGTTCCTACAATGAGCAGTTCTTC.

V usage is TRBV12-5 and J usage is TRBJ2-2, with 14 bases that match TRBD2. V gave up 6 bases and J gave up 1 base; unmatched junction bases: 4. Germline V gene data show CDR1 as LGHNT and CDR2 as FRNRAP. This CDR3 has 17 residues. The CDR3 sequence is CASGVGTSGRNTGELFF. In DNA, the CDR3 is TGTGCTAGTGGGGTGGGGACTAGCGGGAGGAACACCGGGGAGCTGTTTTTT.

A few counts support this clone. This chain connects TRBV11-2 to TRBJ1-6; 8 bases are a match to TRBD1. V lost 4 bases to trimming and J lost 6 bases; unmatched junction nucleotides: 5. There are 15 residues in the CDR3. Germline loops: CDR1 SGHAT, CDR2 FQNNGV. CDR3 amino acids: CASSSWTGRNSPLHF. The CDR3 DNA follows: TGTGCCAGCAGCTCTTGGACAGGGCGTAATTCACCCCTCCACTTT.

The V call is TRBV21-1, the J call TRBJ2-4; the table's D call, TRBD1, has no DNA check behind it. TRBV21-1 is marked as a pseudogene. This CDR3 has 10 residues. As DNA, the CDR3 is TGTGCCAGCAGCAAAGGGGGCGCGCACTTC. Translated, it gives CASSKGGAHF.

The chain combines TRBV9 with TRBJ2-5; tentatively, D is TRBD2 (5 bases). This CDR3 region has 15 residues. Trimming stripped 2 bases from V and 5 bases from J, with 16 bases between. The germline V gene encodes CDR1 SGDLS and CDR2 YYNGEE. The CDR3 bases are TGTGCCAGCAGCGTTGCTGGACTTGTTGACGAGACCCAGTACTTC. Translation gives CASSVAGLVDETQYF.

The chain's CDR3 is CASSLALAGGRNEQFF. CDR3 in DNA: TGCGCCAGCAGCTTGGCACTAGCGGGAGGGCGGAATGAGCAGTTCTTC. This chain links TRBV5-1 with TRBJ2-1; 13 bases line up with TRBD2. From germline, CDR1 is SGHRS and CDR2 YFSETQ. The CDR3 extends over 16 amino acids. V was clipped by 0 bases and J by 7 bases; unmatched bases: 4.

The chain employs TRBV9 and TRBJ2-7; no reliable D call. V was cut by 0 bases and J by 0 bases, with 10 bases left in between. Germline CDR1 is SGDLS and CDR2 is YYNGEE. CDR3 length: 15 amino acids. CDR3: CASSVGSQSSYEQYF. As DNA, the CDR3 is TGTGCCAGCAGCGTAGGGTCACAGAGCTCCTACGAGCAGTACTTC.

The rearrangement joins TRBV7-2 to TRBJ2-5; possibly TRBD1 for D (5 bases). In germline, CDR1 is SGHTA, CDR2 FQGNSA. The CDR3 spans 13 residues. V was pared by 2 bases and J by 3 bases, with 7 bases between. CDR3 sequence (DNA): TGTGCCAGCAGCTTAACAGGAGAAGAGACCCAGTACTTC. It is translated as CASSLTGEETQYF.

This clone has just one count. The rearrangement joins TRBV4-2 to TRBJ1-2; the D gene is possibly TRBD1 (5 bases). V was clipped by 4 bases and J by 5 bases, with 17 bases between them. This CDR3 comprises 15 residues. From germline, CDR1 is LGHNA and CDR2 YNFKEQ. The chain's CDR3 is CASSPTGGATYGYTF. CDR3 sequence (DNA): TGTGCCAGCAGCCCCACGGGCGGGGCGACATATGGCTACACCTTC.

The V gene is TRBV19, the J gene TRBJ2-2, with TRBD1 identical over 7 bases. Germline-derived CDR1 and CDR2 are LNHDA and SQIVND (reference sequence). V was pared by 9 bases and J by 1 base, with 11 bases of the junction left unmatched. The CDR3 has 16 residues. The CDR3 loop is CASQAMDRQNTGELFF. The CDR3 DNA is TGTGCCAGCCAAGCGATGGACAGGCAGAACACCGGGGAGCTGTTTTTT.

The chain is built from TRBV9 and TRBJ2-7; possible D gene TRBD1, 8 bases. The CDR3 covers 14 residues. Germline loops: CDR1 SGDLS, CDR2 YYNGEE. V was cut by 0 bases and J by 3 bases, with 10 bases left in between. CDR3 residues: CASSVDRGGYEQYF. CDR3 in DNA: TGTGCCAGCAGCGTAGACAGGGGGGGCTACGAGCAGTACTTC.

The V call is TRBV5-4, the J call TRBJ1-4; 8 bases match TRBD1. CDR1 SGHNT and CDR2 YYREEE come from the germline V gene (reference sequence). This CDR3 has 15 residues. V dropped 0 bases and J dropped 13; count of bases not matched to a gene: 11. The CDR3: CASSLEPDRASGLFF. CDR3 coding DNA: TGTGCCAGCAGCTTGGAGCCGGACAGGGCATCTGGACTGTTTTTT.

The chain is built from TRBV28 and TRBJ2-7; 8 bases agree with TRBD2. Germline CDR1 MDHEN, CDR2 SYDVKM. This CDR3 region has 17 residues. Trimming took 7 bases from V and 1 from J; bases not matched to a gene: 15. The CDR3 reads CASTSGSGGRKSYEQYF. CDR3 coding DNA: TGTGCCAGCACCTCGGGGAGCGGGGGCCGTAAATCCTACGAGCAGTACTTC.

The chain combines TRBV5-4 with TRBJ2-2; 8 nucleotides agree with TRBD2. There are 16 residues in the CDR3. The germline gives CDR1 SGHNT, CDR2 YYREEE (reference sequence). With 4 bases clipped from V and 6 bases from J, the junction kept 11 bases outside the gene matches. The CDR3 region is CASSPGGRAVSGELFF. Written as DNA, the CDR3 is TGTGCCAGCAGCCCGGGAGGGCGGGCGGTCTCCGGGGAGCTGTTTTTT.

This clone was observed a few times. The chain joins TRBV18 to TRBJ2-3; perhaps TRBD2 as D (5 bases). In germline, CDR1 is KGHSH, CDR2 LQKENI. The CDR3 consists of 16 residues. V was cut by 4 bases and J by 0 bases, with 14 bases left in between. The CDR3 DNA reads TGTGCCAGCTCACGTGTCAGCGGCTCTAGCACAGATACGCAGTATTTT. Translation gives CASSRVSGSSTDTQYF.

The chain recombines TRBV7-2 with TRBJ2-2, with unresolved D. Germline assignment: CDR1 SGHTA and CDR2 FQGNSA. The V end lost 5 bases, the J end lost 3 bases, and 10 bases lay between the germline ends. The CDR3 extends over 14 amino acids. The DNA of the CDR3 is TGTGCCAGCAGCCCGACCCGGGACACCGGGGAGCTGTTTTTT. Amino acids: CASSPTRDTGELFF.

The chain carries TRBV2 and TRBJ1-6; 8 bases agree with TRBD1. Unmatched junction bases numbered 8, after V lost 0 bases and J lost 10 bases. From germline, CDR1 is SNHLY and CDR2 FYNNEI. The CDR3 runs to 16 residues. DNA for the CDR3: TGTGCCAGCAGTGAAGCGAGGGACAGGAGAAACTCACCCCTCCACTTT. Translation gives CASSEARDRRNSPLHF. Variable domain in full (rest from reference TRBV2 and TRBJ1-6): EPEVTQTPSHQVTQMGQEVILRCVPISNHLYFYWYRQILGQKVEFLVSFYNNEISEKSEIFDDQFSVERPDGSNFTLKIRSTKLEDSAMYFCASSEARDRRNSPLHFGNGTRLTVT.

This clone was counted a few times. The rearrangement joins TRBV5-6 to TRBJ1-4; TRBD1 aligns across 7 bases. V lost 5 bases to trimming and J lost 0 bases; unmatched junction nucleotides: 7. This CDR3 has 16 amino acids. CDR1 is SGHDT, CDR2 YYEEEE, per germline. The CDR3 protein is CASRRQGSATNEKLFF. The DNA for the CDR3 is TGTGCCAGCAGGCGACAGGGATCGGCAACTAATGAAAAACTGTTTTTT.

The chain couples TRBV7-9 to TRBJ2-7; no clear D. Germline lookup yields CDR1 SEHNR and CDR2 FQNEAQ (reference sequence). The CDR3 extends over 13 amino acids. Trimming pared 5 bases from V and 4 bases from J, leaving 12 bases between. CDR3 amino acids: CASSPLGPYEQYF. CDR3 coding DNA: TGTGCCAGCAGCCCCCTCGGTCCTTACGAGCAGTACTTC.

V gene TRBV27 combines with J gene TRBJ2-5; D may be TRBD2 (5 bases). The CDR3 loop spans 16 amino acids. With 6 bases removed from V and 2 bases from J, the gap between germline ends came to 19 bases. CDR1 MNHEY and CDR2 SMNVEV come from the germline V gene (reference sequence). CDR3 nucleotides: TGTGCCAGCAGCGCTTTATACGGGGTCGGACAAGAGACCCAGTACTTC. This translates into CASSALYGVGQETQYF.

The count of this clone is one. The CDR3 DNA reads as TGTGCCAGCAGCGTAGGGGCAGGGCAGAACACTGAAGCTTTCTTT. It yields the protein CASSVGAGQNTEAFF. The gene calls are TRBV9 and TRBJ1-1, with D possibly TRBD1 on 5 matching bases. The V end was cut by 0 bases, the J end by 1 base, with 10 bases between. CDR1 and CDR2 from the germline V gene are SGDLS and YYNGEE. The CDR3 runs 15 residues.

The V call is TRBV27, the J call TRBJ1-5, with D tentatively TRBD1 (6 bases). From germline, CDR1 is MNHEY and CDR2 SMNVEV (reference sequence). The CDR3 runs 14 residues. Between the trimmed V and J ends, which lost 3 bases and 8 bases, there was a span of 14 bases. DNA for the CDR3: TGTGCCAGCAGTTTCGGGGGGACAATGGAGCCCCAGCATTTT. Amino acid sequence: CASSFGGTMEPQHF.

V is TRBV6-1 and J is TRBJ2-7, with D possibly matching TRBD1 (6 bases). CDR1 and CDR2 (germline): MNHNS, SASEGT. V was clipped by 7 bases and J by 2 bases, with 15 bases between them. The CDR3 is 14 amino acids. The CDR3 loop reads CASNLQGWTYEQYF. CDR3 nucleotide sequence: TGTGCCAGCAATTTACAGGGATGGACCTACGAGCAGTACTTC.

CDR3 bases: TGTGCCAGCTCACCACTTAGTGAAAAACTGTTTTTT. Residues: CASSPLSEKLFF. The chain links TRBV18 to TRBJ1-4; no firm D call. Trimming took off 1 base at V and 7 bases at J, with 4 bases between the two ends. The CDR3 is made up of 12 amino acids. Germline CDR1 KGHSH, CDR2 LQKENI.

This clone appeared a single time. The chain has TRBV15 and TRBJ2-7, with TRBD2 matching 7 bases. The CDR3 totals 16 residues. Per germline, CDR1 LNHNV and CDR2 YYDKDF (reference sequence). V lost 1 base to trimming and J lost 1 base; unmatched junction nucleotides: 7. CDR3 loop: CATSRVGTTRSYEQYF. The CDR3 nucleotides read TGTGCCACCAGCAGAGTCGGGACTACCCGGTCCTACGAGCAGTACTTC.

J is TRBJ2-7 and V is TRBV25-1; 11 positions match TRBD1. Germline V gives CDR1 MGHDK, CDR2 SYGVNS. The CDR3 is 15 residues long. With 6 bases clipped from V and 3 bases from J, the junction kept 7 bases outside the gene matches. This chain's CDR3 is CASRSSGTGGYEQYF. The CDR3, as DNA: TGTGCCAGCAGGTCGTCCGGGACAGGGGGCTACGAGCAGTACTTC.

This CDR3 reads CASSARNTGGRNQPQHF. In nucleotides, the CDR3 is TGTGCCAGCAGTGCCAGGAATACAGGGGGGAGGAATCAGCCCCAGCATTTT. The V gene is TRBV6-1, the J gene TRBJ1-5; 8 positions match TRBD1. The V and J ends lost 4 bases and 4 bases, in that order; junction bases with no gene match: 12. CDR1 is MNHNS and CDR2 is SASEGT in the germline V gene. The CDR3 runs 17 residues.

The rearrangement joins TRBV29-1 to TRBJ1-2, with TRBD1 identical over 9 bases. J lost 8 bases, V lost 4 bases, and 8 bases had no gene match. CDR1 is SQVTM and CDR2 is ANQGSEA in the germline V gene. The CDR3 contains 13 residues. The CDR3 sequence: CSVVDRGVWGYTF. In DNA, the CDR3 is TGCAGCGTTGTCGACAGGGGGGTATGGGGCTACACCTTC.